A single sample is the source of the 32 T cell receptor beta chains below, sequenced in a study of CD8+ T cells in alopecia areata. RNA was extracted and reverse transcribed into cDNA as the sequencing template. Clones were read by immunoSEQ multiplex PCR, and TCRdb kept only the in-frame ones, dropping some. The data show 150,000 to 200,000 clones, around three fifths seen once. Indicated treatment: oral pan-JAK inhibitor, 5-10 mg twice daily. The material sequenced was CD4+ T cells sorted from blood, taken around week 50, from a patient treated with tofacitinib. The receptor source for this set is a human donor with alopecia areata.

The chain carries TRBV29-1 and TRBJ2-7; D gene ambiguous. The CDR3 loop spans 12 amino acids. V lost 4 bases to trimming and J lost 2 bases, with 9 bases between them. Germline CDR1 and CDR2: SQVTM and ANQGSEA. The CDR3 region is CSVVPGPYEQYF. CDR3 nucleotides: TGCAGCGTTGTTCCCGGCCCCTACGAGCAGTACTTC.

This sequence joins TRBV29-1 and TRBJ1-1, with D hard to call. This CDR3 is built from 14 residues. Trimming took off 4 bases at V and 1 base at J, with 13 bases between the two ends. Germline CDR1 is SQVTM and CDR2 is ANQGSEA. The CDR3 sequence: CSVVSLPKNTEAFF. In DNA, the CDR3 is TGCAGCGTTGTTTCTTTACCTAAGAACACTGAAGCTTTCTTT.

As for this clone: The sample carries other DNA sequences with the same CDR3. The CDR3 DNA reads TGTGCCTGGAGCCCCCGAGGTAATCAGCCCCAGCATTTT. Residues: CAWSPRGNQPQHF. The chain links TRBV30 to TRBJ1-5, with D unresolved. CDR1 is GTSNPN, CDR2 SVGIG, per germline (reference sequence). V lost 3 bases and J lost 4, with 10 bases in between. The CDR3 is 13 residues long.

Many counts were recorded for this clone. The identical CDR3 is also encoded by other nucleotide sequences in the sample. This chain connects TRBV20-1 to TRBJ2-5; D ambiguous. The CDR3 loop spans 10 amino acids. Trimming left V 6 bases short and J 2 bases short, with 4 bases between. Germline-derived CDR1 and CDR2 are DFQATT and SNEGSKA (reference sequence). CDR3 protein: CSANQETQYF. CDR3 DNA sequence: TGCAGTGCAAATCAAGAGACCCAGTACTTC.

This chain joins TRBV29-1 and TRBJ1-1; maybe TRBD1 (6 bases). The CDR3 is 13 residues long. Trimming took 2 bases from V and 5 from J, leaving 12 bases between them. The germline V gene encodes CDR1 SQVTM and CDR2 ANQGSEA. The CDR3 DNA follows: TGCAGCGTTGAAAGAGGGAGGGGGACTGAAGCTTTCTTT. The encoded protein is CSVERGRGTEAFF. Full variable domain (remainder filled in from reference TRBV29-1 and TRBJ1-1): SAVISQKPSRDICQRGTSLTIQCQVDSQVTMMFWYRQQPGQSLTLIATANQGSEATYESGFVIDKFPISRPNLTFSTLTVSNMSPEDSSIYLCSVERGRGTEAFFGQGTRLTVV.

This clone was observed once. The chain joins TRBV20-1 to TRBJ1-2; D remains ambiguous. Germline CDR1 DFQATT, CDR2 SNEGSKA (reference sequence). The ends were cut back, 3 bases at V and 8 bases at J, with 10 bases in the middle. This CDR3 region has 11 residues. Written as DNA, the CDR3 is TGCAGTGCTAGTGAGGGCCCGGGCTACACCTTC. It is translated as CSASEGPGYTF.

This clone was observed a single time. CDR3 sequence (DNA): TGCAGCGTTGAGTTCAGGAGGAACACTGAAGCTTTCTTT. Its protein is CSVEFRRNTEAFF. V is TRBV29-1 and J is TRBJ1-1; D gene uncertain. This CDR3 has 13 residues. Trimming removed 3 bases from V and 1 base from J, with 9 bases in between. Germline CDR1 reads SQVTM; CDR2 reads ANQGSEA. The full variable domain, with the rest looked up from reference TRBV29-1 and TRBJ1-1, is SAVISQKPSRDICQRGTSLTIQCQVDSQVTMMFWYRQQPGQSLTLIATANQGSEATYESGFVIDKFPISRPNLTFSTLTVSNMSPEDSSIYLCSVEFRRNTEAFFGQGTRLTVV.

The chain combines TRBV29-1 with TRBJ2-7; D is unresolved. Germline V gives CDR1 SQVTM, CDR2 ANQGSEA. The V end was cut by 0 bases, the J end by 7 bases, with 7 bases between. This CDR3 region has 11 residues. CDR3 nucleotides: TGCAGCGTTGAAGATCCCCCGGAGCAGTACTTC. Amino acids: CSVEDPPEQYF.

The CDR3: CAWGYHRALGYTF. CDR3 coding DNA: TGTGCCTGGGGATACCACAGGGCTTTAGGCTACACCTTC. The genes are TRBV30 and TRBJ1-2, with a possible D match to TRBD1 (6 bases). V lost 5 bases and J lost 8, with 18 bases in between. Germline lookup yields CDR1 GTSNPN and CDR2 SVGIG (reference sequence). CDR3 length: 13 residues.

The chain joins TRBV5-1 to TRBJ1-1; the D gene is possibly TRBD1 (6 bases). The CDR3 extends over 16 amino acids. Germline V gives CDR1 SGHRS, CDR2 YFSETQ. V was shortened by 0 bases and J by 0 bases, with 12 bases between the two germline ends. CDR3 DNA sequence: TGCGCCAGCAGCTTGGCCTCGGGGGACATGAACACTGAAGCTTTCTTT. This encodes CASSLASGDMNTEAFF.

The chain is built from TRBV5-1 and TRBJ1-1; 7 bases align to TRBD1. The V and J ends lost 6 bases and 5 bases, in that order; junction bases with no gene match: 13. This CDR3 is built from 15 residues. The germline CDR1 and CDR2 sequences are SGHRS and YFSETQ. The CDR3 loop reads CASNRDSRARTEAFF. CDR3 sequence (DNA): TGCGCCAGCAACCGGGACAGCAGGGCGAGGACTGAAGCTTTCTTT.

The V call is TRBV30, the J call TRBJ2-2, with D unresolved. Germline lookup yields CDR1 GTSNPN and CDR2 SVGIG (reference sequence). Trimming removed 0 bases at V and 1 base at J, with 9 bases between. The CDR3 has 15 amino acids. This chain's CDR3 is CAWSVHLGNTGELFF. DNA of the CDR3: TGTGCCTGGAGTGTACATCTTGGGAACACCGGGGAGCTGTTTTTT.

The CDR3 here is CASSYFGGGGEQFF. The CDR3 region has the DNA TGTGCCAGCAGTTACTTTGGGGGGGGAGGCGAGCAGTTCTTC. The V call is TRBV6-5, the J call TRBJ2-1; 7 bases map to TRBD2. The germline CDR1 and CDR2 sequences are MNHEY and SVGAGI. The CDR3 is 14 amino acids. V dropped 1 base and J dropped 10; count of bases not matched to a gene: 7.

The rearrangement joins TRBV29-1 to TRBJ2-3; D is perhaps TRBD1 (5 bases). From germline, CDR1 is SQVTM and CDR2 ANQGSEA. Trimming pared 6 bases from V and 3 bases from J, leaving 13 bases between. CDR3 length: 13 amino acids. The DNA of the CDR3 is TGCAGCGTCGGCGTCTCAGGGACAGATACGCAGTATTTT. This encodes CSVGVSGTDTQYF.

This clone was seen only a few times. The genes are TRBV6-6 and TRBJ1-2; 7 bases map to TRBD1. The CDR3 covers 13 residues. The V gene end was trimmed by 6 bases and the J gene end by 2 bases; junction bases not matched to a gene: 3. Germline V gives CDR1 MNHNY, CDR2 SVGAGI (reference sequence). The CDR3, as DNA: TGTGCCAGCAGCTCGACAGGGAACTATGGCTACACCTTC. This translates into CASSSTGNYGYTF.

The V call is TRBV29-1, the J call TRBJ2-3, with D unresolved. V was clipped by 3 bases and J by 6 bases, with 10 bases between them. Germline assignment: CDR1 SQVTM and CDR2 ANQGSEA. The CDR3 totals 12 residues. The CDR3 DNA reads TGCAGCGTTGATGTAAGCCTTGATACGCAGTATTTT. Translated: CSVDVSLDTQYF.

The CDR3 protein is CASSQGHRVGYGYTF. Here the CDR3 DNA reads TGTGCCAGCAGCCAAGGCCACAGGGTTGGCTATGGCTACACCTTC. The chain employs TRBV14 and TRBJ1-2; weak D call: TRBD1 (6 bases). The V end lost 1 base, the J end lost 4 bases, and 13 bases lay between the germline ends. This CDR3 contains 15 residues. Per the germline V gene, CDR1 is SGHDN and CDR2 is FVKESK.

This clone was seen more than once but under ten times. V is TRBV29-1 and J is TRBJ1-2; D uncertain. Germline values: CDR1 SQVTM, CDR2 ANQGSEA. V gave up 7 bases and J gave up 4 bases, with 10 bases separating them. This CDR3 spans 11 amino acids. The CDR3 region is CSGGSSYGYTF. CDR3 nucleotides: TGCAGCGGTGGTAGCAGCTATGGCTACACCTTC.

The chain recombines TRBV7-9 with TRBJ2-7; the match to TRBD1 covers 12 bases. CDR1 is SEHNR and CDR2 is FQNEAQ in the germline V gene (reference sequence). The junction had 4 bases not matched to a gene; V was cut back by 0 bases and J by 4 bases. The length of the CDR3 is 16 residues. The CDR3 spells CASSLAPGQGAYEQYF. For the CDR3, the DNA is TGTGCCAGCAGCTTAGCACCGGGACAGGGGGCTTACGAGCAGTACTTC.

J is TRBJ1-2 and V is TRBV6-5, with D perhaps TRBD1 (5 bases). Germline lookup yields CDR1 MNHEY and CDR2 SVGAGI. V was shortened by 6 bases and J by 9 bases, with 17 bases between the two germline ends. CDR3 size: 13 residues. The CDR3 reads CASSPGAVDRYTF. CDR3 nucleotides: TGTGCCAGCAGCCCTGGGGCGGTGGATCGCTACACCTTC.

The chain recombines TRBV9 with TRBJ2-7; maybe TRBD2 (5 bases). V was cut by 4 bases and J by 7 bases, with 12 bases left in between. CDR1 SGDLS and CDR2 YYNGEE come from the germline V gene. This CDR3 contains 12 residues. The CDR3, as DNA: TGTGCCAGCAGCATGGAGCCGGGGGAGCAGTACTTC. Protein sequence: CASSMEPGEQYF.

This sequence joins TRBV5-1 and TRBJ2-5, with 9 bases fitting TRBD2. The CDR3 is made up of 17 amino acids. Trimming removed 4 bases from V and 2 bases from J; junction bases left unmatched: 12. Germline assignment: CDR1 SGHRS and CDR2 YFSETQ. The CDR3 DNA is TGCGCCAGCAGCCCGGGACTAGCAAATATAAAACAAGAGACCCAGTACTTC. Translating it yields CASSPGLANIKQETQYF.

This clone was detected once. The genes are TRBV5-6 and TRBJ1-1, with D possibly TRBD1 on 6 matching bases. Per germline, CDR1 SGHDT and CDR2 YYEEEE. The CDR3 runs 15 residues. V lost 2 bases and J 5 bases, leaving 16 bases between the germline ends. The CDR3 nucleotides read TGTGCCAGCAGCTTCCTGGTAGGGGGGAGGACTGAAGCTTTCTTT. It specifies CASSFLVGGRTEAFF.

The chain uses TRBV5-6 and TRBJ1-2; D remains ambiguous. CDR1 is SGHDT and CDR2 is YYEEEE in the germline V gene. Trimming took off 4 bases at V and 4 bases at J, with 8 bases between the two ends. The CDR3 has 12 residues. The CDR3 coding sequence is TGTGCCAGCAGCCTAGGTGTCTATGGCTACACCTTC. This gives the protein CASSLGVYGYTF. Full variable domain (remainder filled in from reference TRBV5-6 and TRBJ1-2): DAGVTQSPTHLIKTRGQQVTLRCSPKSGHDTVSWYQQALGQGPQFIFQYYEEEERQRGNFPDRFSGHQFPNYSSELNVNALLLGDSALYLCASSLGVYGYTFGSGTRLTVV.

The rearrangement uses TRBV29-1 and TRBJ1-5, with D possibly TRBD1 on 5 matching bases. Trimming removed 4 bases from V and 5 bases from J, with 12 bases in between. The germline gives CDR1 SQVTM, CDR2 ANQGSEA. The CDR3 length is 13 residues. The CDR3 here is CSVGSGADQPQHF. In DNA form, the CDR3 reads TGCAGCGTTGGGTCTGGGGCGGATCAGCCCCAGCATTTT. Filled out from reference TRBV29-1 and TRBJ1-5, the complete variable domain reads SAVISQKPSRDICQRGTSLTIQCQVDSQVTMMFWYRQQPGQSLTLIATANQGSEATYESGFVIDKFPISRPNLTFSTLTVSNMSPEDSSIYLCSVGSGADQPQHFGDGTRLSIL.

V gene TRBV30 combines with J gene TRBJ1-1, with D possibly matching TRBD1 (5 bases). The V gene's germline CDR1 is GTSNPN and CDR2 SVGIG (reference sequence). This CDR3 is built from 14 residues. V lost 2 bases and J 11 bases, leaving 21 bases between the germline ends. CDR3 loop: CAWSTPGDRPGAFF. CDR3 DNA sequence: TGTGCCTGGAGTACCCCCGGGGATCGGCCAGGGGCTTTCTTT.

V gene TRBV11-1 combines with J gene TRBJ2-2; no reliable D call. The length of the CDR3 is 13 residues. Germline lookup yields CDR1 SGHAT and CDR2 FQDESV (reference sequence). V shed 6 bases and J shed 4 bases, with 9 bases lying between them. This chain's CDR3 is CASRPYSTGELFF. The CDR3 DNA follows: TGTGCCAGCAGGCCTTATTCCACCGGGGAGCTGTTTTTT.

This chain uses TRBV6-1 with TRBJ2-1; TRBD2 aligns across 12 bases. Trimming took 4 bases from V and 10 from J; bases not matched to a gene: 8. Germline-derived CDR1 and CDR2 are MNHNS and SASEGT. The CDR3 is 15 amino acids. CDR3 amino acids: CASSARLAGEAEQFF. DNA for the CDR3: TGTGCCAGCAGTGCTAGACTAGCGGGGGAGGCGGAGCAGTTCTTC.

A single count supports this clone. The same CDR3 is also encoded by other DNA sequences in this sample. The V call is TRBV5-6, the J call TRBJ2-3, with D unclear. The germline gives CDR1 SGHDT, CDR2 YYEEEE. The ends were cut back, 2 bases at V and 3 bases at J, with 1 base in the middle. The CDR3 spans 11 residues. In nucleotides, the CDR3 is TGTGCCAGCAGCTTTACAGATACGCAGTATTTT. It is translated as CASSFTDTQYF.

The table lists this clone with a few counts. In DNA form, the CDR3 reads TGTGCCAGCTCACCTGGGACAGGGAGGATTCCTGAAGCTTTCTTT. It translates to CASSPGTGRIPEAFF. This chain joins TRBV18 and TRBJ1-1, with 9 bases aligning to TRBD1. The CDR3 contains 15 residues. V was clipped by 3 bases and J by 6 bases; unmatched bases: 8. Germline CDR1 KGHSH, CDR2 LQKENI.

The chain has TRBV29-1 and TRBJ2-3, with D tentatively TRBD2 (5 bases). CDR3 length equals 15 residues. Germline V gene data show CDR1 as SQVTM and CDR2 as ANQGSEA. The V end lost 6 bases, the J end lost 2 bases, and 18 bases lay between the germline ends. The DNA of the CDR3 is TGCAGCGTAGTACATGGGAGCGGATACACAGATACGCAGTATTTT. Translating it yields CSVVHGSGYTDTQYF.

The V gene is TRBV7-8, the J gene TRBJ2-5, with D possibly matching TRBD1 (5 bases). Germline loops: CDR1 SGHVS, CDR2 FQNEAQ. CDR3 length: 12 residues. The V gene lost 4 bases and the J gene lost 5 bases, with 8 bases spanning the gap. The CDR3 nucleotides read TGTGCCAGCAGCTCCCGACAGGAGACCCAGTACTTC. Protein product: CASSSRQETQYF.